The 21 T cell receptor beta chains given below trace back to one sample, sequenced in a study of cytomegalovirus exposure and HLA in healthy donors. Both 60 Vbeta primers and 13 Jbeta primers went into the PCR. Assay: immunoSEQ multiplex PCR; the TCRdb copy retains only in-frame clones and omits some. The table records roughly 100,000 clones, over 75% of them present only once. Sequencing was done on a sample of PBMCs. The receptors were sampled from a man aged 55 to 70 in good health and CMV-seropositive.

This chain links TRBV29-1 with TRBJ2-5; D might be TRBD1 (6 bases). Trimming left V 6 bases short and J 0 bases short, with 11 bases between. CDR3 size: 13 residues. Germline V CDR1 and CDR2: SQVTM, ANQGSEA. CDR3 nucleotide sequence: TGCAGCGTGACCGGGACAAACCAAGAGACCCAGTACTTC. Protein: CSVTGTNQETQYF.

As to this clone: The junction departs from germline at one end; a sequencing error may be responsible. The chain links TRBV10-2 to TRBJ2-7; 8 bases are shared with TRBD1. The CDR3 extends over 13 amino acids. Germline values: CDR1 WSHSY, CDR2 SAAADI. CDR3 sequence (DNA): TGTGCCAGCAGTTACGCGACAGGGGCCGAGCAGTACTTC. Its translation: CASSYATGAEQYF.

In its sample, this clone was seen many times. The chain is built from TRBV7-9 and TRBJ1-4; 8 nucleotides line up with TRBD1. This CDR3 is 14 amino acids long. The germline V gene encodes CDR1 SEHNR and CDR2 FQNEAQ (reference sequence). Unmatched junction bases numbered 3, after V lost 5 bases and J lost 4 bases. This CDR3 is CASSPQGGNEKLFF. CDR3 DNA sequence: TGTGCCAGCAGCCCACAGGGGGGTAATGAAAAACTGTTTTTT.

The chain uses TRBV10-3 and TRBJ1-3; no clear D. V shed 6 bases and J shed 3 bases, with 6 bases lying between them. The CDR3 contains 12 residues. Germline V gives CDR1 ENHRY, CDR2 SYGVKD. CDR3 sequence: CAISPNGNTIYF. The DNA of the CDR3 is TGTGCCATCAGCCCAAATGGAAACACCATATATTTT.

This clone was recorded a few times. This chain links TRBV5-4 with TRBJ1-4; 7 nucleotides line up with TRBD1. Germline trimming cut 2 bases from V and 5 bases from J; bases unmatched to any gene: 9. Germline CDR1 reads SGHNT; CDR2 reads YYREEE (reference sequence). CDR3 size: 16 residues. The CDR3: CASSFGQAKTNEKLFF. In nucleotides, the CDR3 is TGTGCCAGCAGCTTTGGACAGGCTAAGACGAATGAAAAACTGTTTTTT.

The chain has TRBV25-1 and TRBJ2-5, with 7 bases matching TRBD1. The CDR3 spans 15 residues. The V gene's germline CDR1 is MGHDK and CDR2 SYGVNS. Unmatched junction bases numbered 7, after V lost 5 bases and J lost 1 base. Written as DNA, the CDR3 is TGTGCCAGCAGTACCCTGACAGGGTTCCAAGAGACCCAGTACTTC. Residues: CASSTLTGFQETQYF. Together with reference TRBV25-1 and TRBJ2-5, the CDR3 gives the full variable domain: EADIYQTPRYLVIGTGKKITLECSQTMGHDKMYWYQQDPGMELHLIHYSYGVNSTEKGDLSSESTVSRIRTEHFPLTLESARPSHTSQYLCASSTLTGFQETQYFGPGTRLLVL.

This CDR3 is CASSDDSYNEQFF. CDR3 bases: TGTGCCAGCAGTGACGACTCTTACAATGAGCAGTTCTTC. The chain combines TRBV2 with TRBJ2-1; D remains ambiguous. This CDR3 is built from 13 residues. Germline V gene sequence: CDR1 SNHLY, CDR2 FYNNEI. V lost 3 bases and J 4 bases, leaving 7 bases between the germline ends. Using reference TRBV2 and TRBJ2-1 for the parts outside the CDR3, the full variable domain is EPEVTQTPSHQVTQMGQEVILRCVPISNHLYFYWYRQILGQKVEFLVSFYNNEISEKSEIFDDQFSVERPDGSNFTLKIRSTKLEDSAMYFCASSDDSYNEQFFGPGTRLTVL.

This clone came up once. This chain uses TRBV27 with TRBJ1-4; the D is unclear. CDR3 length: 15 residues. The germline V gene has CDR1 MNHEY and CDR2 SMNVEV (reference sequence). The V end lost 3 bases, the J end lost 2 bases, and 10 bases lay between the germline ends. The CDR3 spells CASSFFGGTNEKLFF. The CDR3 bases are TGTGCCAGCAGTTTCTTCGGAGGGACTAATGAAAAACTGTTTTTT.

The chain recombines TRBV5-8 with TRBJ1-2; 8 bases fit TRBD1. V was pared by 0 bases and J by 3 bases, with 1 base of the junction left unmatched. Germline-derived CDR1 and CDR2 are SGHTS and YDEGEE. This CDR3 has 14 residues. CDR3 DNA: TGTGCCAGCAGCTTGGCAGGGGGCTACTATGGCTACACCTTC. Protein: CASSLAGGYYGYTF.

J is TRBJ1-1 and V is TRBV19; TRBD1 agrees at 11 bases. The trim removed 10 bases at V and 0 bases at J, leaving 10 bases unmatched. This CDR3 contains 16 residues. The germline CDR1 and CDR2 sequences are LNHDA and SQIVND (reference sequence). In nucleotides, the CDR3 is TGTGCCACCAGGGACAGGGGGAGCCGGATGAACACTGAAGCTTTCTTT. Its protein is CATRDRGSRMNTEAFF.

This clone was detected a few times. V gene TRBV7-6 combines with J gene TRBJ1-2, with no clear D. V lost 5 bases, J lost 3 bases, and 10 bases lay in between. Germline CDR1 is SGHVS and CDR2 is FNYEAQ. The length of the CDR3 is 13 residues. The CDR3 loop is CASSPVLDYGYTF. CDR3 bases: TGTGCCAGCAGCCCTGTTCTTGACTATGGCTACACCTTC.

The chain links TRBV6-5 to TRBJ2-7, with TRBD2 as a possible D gene (6 bases). The V end lost 0 bases, the J end lost 2 bases, and 11 bases lay between the germline ends. CDR1 and CDR2 (germline): MNHEY, SVGAGI. The CDR3 contains 15 residues. CDR3 sequence (DNA): TGTGCCAGCAGTTACTCACCGGGAGACACCTACGAGCAGTACTTC. Its protein product is CASSYSPGDTYEQYF.

The J gene is TRBJ2-1, the V gene TRBV27; the match to TRBD1 covers 9 bases. The CDR3 runs 15 residues. V dropped 6 bases and J dropped 10; count of bases not matched to a gene: 13. Germline CDR1 MNHEY, CDR2 SMNVEV (reference sequence). The chain's CDR3 is CASSPPGQGPQEQFF. The CDR3 bases are TGTGCCAGCAGCCCCCCGGGACAGGGACCGCAAGAGCAGTTCTTC.

V gene TRBV19 combines with J gene TRBJ1-5; 9 nucleotides agree with TRBD1. The CDR3 extends over 18 amino acids. V trimming: 7 bases; J trimming: 2 bases; junction bases outside the gene matches: 15. Germline values: CDR1 LNHDA, CDR2 SQIVND (reference sequence). CDR3 residues: CASTSAGTGFGGNQPQHF. In DNA, the CDR3 is TGTGCCAGTACCTCGGCAGGGACAGGGTTTGGAGGCAATCAGCCCCAGCATTTT. Full variable domain (remainder filled in from reference TRBV19 and TRBJ1-5): DGGITQSPKYLFRKEGQNVTLSCEQNLNHDAMYWYRQDPGQGLRLIYYSQIVNDFQKGDIAEGYSVSREKKESFPLTVTSAQKNPTAFYLCASTSAGTGFGGNQPQHFGDGTRLSIL.

This clone was observed once. The V call is TRBV6-5, the J call TRBJ2-1; 12 nucleotides match TRBD2. V was clipped by 6 bases and J by 6 bases; unmatched bases: 3. This CDR3 region has 14 residues. From germline, CDR1 is MNHEY and CDR2 SVGAGI. The CDR3 DNA reads as TGTGCCAGCAGACTAGCGGGGGGCTCCAATGAGCAGTTCTTC. It is translated as CASRLAGGSNEQFF.

The chain has TRBV12-5 and TRBJ2-1, with D maybe TRBD1 (6 bases). V gave up 0 bases and J gave up 6 bases, with 6 bases separating them. CDR1 is LGHNT, CDR2 FRNRAP, per germline. CDR3 size: 13 residues. CDR3 protein: CASGLVGGNEQFF. For the CDR3, the DNA is TGTGCTAGTGGTTTGGTAGGGGGCAATGAGCAGTTCTTC.

The V call is TRBV7-2, the J call TRBJ2-3; TRBD1 matches at 8 bases. Trimming cost V 6 bases and J 3 bases; bases outside gene matches: 5. Germline V gene lookup returns CDR1 SGHTA and CDR2 FQGNSA. The CDR3 extends over 14 amino acids. The CDR3 spells CASSPGGVTDTQYF. The CDR3, as DNA: TGTGCCAGCAGTCCAGGGGGCGTGACAGATACGCAGTATTTT.

The genes are TRBV6-8 and TRBJ1-3; TRBD1 matches at 8 bases. CDR3 size: 16 residues. V gave up 6 bases and J gave up 4 bases; unmatched junction bases: 11. Germline values: CDR1 MNHGY, CDR2 SAAAGT. This chain's CDR3 is CASRANDRGYGNTIYF. The CDR3 region has the DNA TGTGCCAGCAGGGCCAACGACAGGGGCTACGGAAACACCATATATTTT.

The V and J genes are TRBV12-2 and TRBJ1-6. TRBV12-2 is listed as a pseudogene. The CDR3 sequence is 19 residues long. The CDR3 DNA sequence: TGTGCAAGTCGCTTAGGTCGGCGGCGGAAAGGTCCCTATAATTCACCCCTCCACTTT. This codes for CASRLGRRRKGPYNSPLHF.

This chain links TRBV5-1 with TRBJ2-7; 14 nucleotides align to TRBD2. The CDR3 covers 15 residues. Germline V gene lookup returns CDR1 SGHRS and CDR2 YFSETQ. V lost 3 bases and J lost 4; bases outside the gene matches: 3. CDR3 nucleotide sequence: TGCGCCAGCAGCTCGACTAGCGGGGGGGTTTACGAGCAGTACTTC. Its protein is CASSSTSGGVYEQYF.

The V gene is TRBV5-4, the J gene TRBJ1-2, with 10 bases lining up with TRBD1. CDR1 and CDR2 from the germline V gene are SGHNT and YYREEE (reference sequence). With 4 bases clipped from V and 5 bases from J, the junction kept 17 bases outside the gene matches. This CDR3 is 18 amino acids long. The CDR3 reads CASSPLRGPGQGTYGYTF. The DNA of the CDR3 is TGTGCCAGCAGCCCGCTGAGAGGACCGGGACAGGGGACTTATGGCTACACCTTC.